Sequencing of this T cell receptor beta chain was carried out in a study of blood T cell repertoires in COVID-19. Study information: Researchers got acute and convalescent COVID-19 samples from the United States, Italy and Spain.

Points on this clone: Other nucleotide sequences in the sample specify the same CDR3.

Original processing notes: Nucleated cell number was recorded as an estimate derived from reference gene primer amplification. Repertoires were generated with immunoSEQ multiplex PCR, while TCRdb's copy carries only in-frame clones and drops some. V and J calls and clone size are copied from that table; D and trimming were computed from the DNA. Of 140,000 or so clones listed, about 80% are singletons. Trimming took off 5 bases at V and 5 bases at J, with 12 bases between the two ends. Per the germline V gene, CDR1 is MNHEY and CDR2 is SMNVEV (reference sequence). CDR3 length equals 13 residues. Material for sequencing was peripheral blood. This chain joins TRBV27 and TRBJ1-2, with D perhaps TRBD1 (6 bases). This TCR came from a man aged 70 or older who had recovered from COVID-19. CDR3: CASSPGQNYGYTF. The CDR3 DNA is TGTGCCAGCAGTCCGGGACAAAATTATGGCTACACCTTC.